Below, 22 T cell receptor beta chains from the same sample are listed, as sequenced in a study of shared clonotypes between healthy human individuals (dated by TCRdb to about 2020). Receptor amplification or capture employed the immunoSEQ multiplex PCR assay. The clones in this table, taken by TCRdb from immuneACCESS, are in-frame only. Not every clone is retained; where verified, under half of the shortfall comes from an unresolved V gene, and the cause of the rest is unknown. Here the sample has 2,500,000 or so clones; roughly 93% occur a single time. The ten largest account for approximately 0.36% of the sample. What was sequenced was naive CD4+ T cells from PBMCs. What the cell subset or site label conveys for this sample: CD45RA+ positively selected. Receptors originate from a man aged 18-30 years in good health. Some clones in this sample may be carry-over from other donors' samples.

The chain recombines TRBV19 with TRBJ2-5, with D possibly being TRBD2 (5 bases). Deletions cut 1 base from V and 1 base from J, with 10 bases between. CDR1 and CDR2 from the germline V gene are LNHDA and SQIVND (reference sequence). This CDR3 comprises 15 residues. CDR3 in DNA: TGTGCCAGTAGTATAGTGCTAGCCGGCCAAGAGACCCAGTACTTC. This codes for CASSIVLAGQETQYF.

In this sample, this clone turned up once. This chain connects TRBV18 to TRBJ2-5, with 12 bases fitting TRBD2. CDR1 and CDR2 from the germline V gene are KGHSH and LQKENI. CDR3 length equals 17 residues. Trimming took 2 bases from V and 2 from J; bases not matched to a gene: 6. The CDR3 DNA follows: TGTGCCAGCTCACCAGTACTAGCGGGAGGCATTCAAGAGACCCAGTACTTC. This translates into CASSPVLAGGIQETQYF.

This clone was recorded only once. The gene calls are TRBV28 and TRBJ2-7, with 8 nucleotides matching TRBD1. The germline gives CDR1 MDHEN, CDR2 SYDVKM. There are 16 residues in the CDR3. Trimming cost V 5 bases and J 2 bases; bases outside gene matches: 11. The CDR3 bases are TGTGCCAGCAGTCTTCGCAAGACAGGGGTTCCCTACGAGCAGTACTTC. The encoded protein is CASSLRKTGVPYEQYF.

V is TRBV5-1 and J is TRBJ1-1; TRBD1 aligns across 9 bases. Germline-derived CDR1 and CDR2 are SGHRS and YFSETQ. The CDR3 has 18 amino acids. V lost 4 bases, J lost 0 bases, and 13 bases stayed unmatched. Written as DNA, the CDR3 is TGCGCCAGCAGCACCACGGGACAGGGATCCTCCATGAACACTGAAGCTTTCTTT. Its protein product is CASSTTGQGSSMNTEAFF.

Concerning this clone: Other nucleotide sequences in the sample specify the same CDR3. The chain has TRBV5-1 and TRBJ2-3; 7 bases align to TRBD2. Germline V CDR1 and CDR2: SGHRS, YFSETQ. V gave up 0 bases and J gave up 0 bases; unmatched junction bases: 4. This CDR3 has 16 amino acids. CDR3 nucleotide sequence: TGCGCCAGCAGCTTGGGGGCTAGCGGAAGCACAGATACGCAGTATTTT. This sequence encodes CASSLGASGSTDTQYF.

The DNA of the CDR3 is TGTGCCAGCAGTTTACCAGGGAGTGGGGCTAACTATGGCTACACCTTC. Amino acid sequence: CASSLPGSGANYGYTF. The chain employs TRBV28 and TRBJ1-2, with TRBD1 as a possible D gene (5 bases). Trimming stripped 2 bases from V and 0 bases from J, with 13 bases between. The CDR3 loop spans 16 amino acids. Germline V gene lookup returns CDR1 MDHEN and CDR2 SYDVKM.

This clone came up once. The J gene is TRBJ2-1, the V gene TRBV6-6; TRBD2 matches 11 bases. CDR1 is MNHNY and CDR2 is SVGAGI in the germline V gene (reference sequence). CDR3 length: 14 residues. J was trimmed by 7 bases and V by 8 bases; bases with no gene match: 7. This CDR3 reads CASGTSGRGNEQFF. CDR3 nucleotides: TGTGCCAGCGGAACTAGCGGGAGAGGTAATGAGCAGTTCTTC.

The chain uses TRBV13 and TRBJ2-7; 9 nucleotides agree with TRBD1. J lost 5 bases, V lost 7 bases, and 9 bases had no gene match. Germline values: CDR1 PRHDT, CDR2 FYEKMQ (reference sequence). This CDR3 contains 14 residues. CDR3: CASKGQGLLHEQYF. The DNA of the CDR3 is TGTGCCAGCAAGGGACAGGGTTTATTACACGAGCAGTACTTC. Using reference TRBV13 and TRBJ2-7 for the parts outside the CDR3, the full variable domain is AAGVIQSPRHLIKEKRETATLKCYPIPRHDTVYWYQQGPGQDPQFLISFYEKMQSDKGSIPDRFSAQQFSDYHSELNMSSLELGDSALYFCASKGQGLLHEQYFGPGTRLTVT.

This clone showed up just once. The chain couples TRBV7-6 to TRBJ2-7; D may be TRBD2 (5 bases). Trimming took 2 bases from V and 3 from J, leaving 14 bases between them. Germline-derived CDR1 and CDR2 are SGHVS and FNYEAQ. The CDR3 totals 15 residues. CDR3 region: CASSLRLGGSYEQYF. The CDR3 DNA reads as TGTGCCAGCAGCTTAAGGTTAGGTGGGAGCTACGAGCAGTACTTC.

The gene calls are TRBV6-5 and TRBJ1-5; no definite D call. The CDR3 length is 13 residues. Trimming pared 7 bases from V and 2 bases from J, leaving 9 bases between. Germline V gene lookup returns CDR1 MNHEY and CDR2 SVGAGI. In DNA form, the CDR3 reads TGTGCCAGCAAAGCGCTGGGCAATCAGCCCCAGCATTTT. Its translation is CASKALGNQPQHF.

V and J are TRBV5-6 and TRBJ1-2, with 8 bases aligning to TRBD1. The germline V gene encodes CDR1 SGHDT and CDR2 YYEEEE. The junction had 10 bases not matched to a gene; V was cut back by 4 bases and J by 5 bases. CDR3 size: 15 residues. The CDR3 sequence: CASSAQDRALYGYTF. Written as DNA, the CDR3 is TGTGCCAGCAGCGCCCAGGACAGGGCATTATATGGCTACACCTTC.

This clone came up once. The rearrangement uses TRBV7-6 and TRBJ2-7; D may be TRBD1 or TRBD2 (5 bases each). Germline V gives CDR1 SGHVS, CDR2 FNYEAQ. The V end lost 1 base, the J end lost 2 bases, and 18 bases lay between the germline ends. CDR3 length: 17 residues. This CDR3 is CASSLGGALHSPYEQYF. For the CDR3, the DNA is TGTGCCAGCAGCTTAGGAGGGGCTCTTCACAGTCCCTACGAGCAGTACTTC.

The J gene is TRBJ2-7, the V gene TRBV23-1; no clear D gene. TRBV23-1 carries the ORF label, with uncertain function. This CDR3 has 13 amino acids. V lost 7 bases and J lost 1, with 11 bases in between. In DNA form, the CDR3 reads TGCGCCAGCACCACGGGCGTTTCCTACGAGCAGTACTTC. Protein sequence: CASTTGVSYEQYF.

The V gene is TRBV5-4, the J gene TRBJ2-7, with 7 bases identical to TRBD1. V lost 3 bases to trimming and J lost 6 bases; unmatched junction nucleotides: 12. CDR1 and CDR2 from the germline V gene are SGHNT and YYREEE (reference sequence). This CDR3 is 15 amino acids long. The CDR3 here is CASSSTPGQRTEQYF. CDR3 coding DNA: TGTGCCAGCAGCTCGACTCCGGGACAGCGCACCGAGCAGTACTTC. The entire variable domain, with the rest obtained from reference TRBV5-4 and TRBJ2-7, is as follows: ETGVTQSPTHLIKTRGQQVTLRCSSQSGHNTVSWYQQALGQGPQFIFQYYREEENGRGNFPPRFSGLQFPNYSSELNVNALELDDSALYLCASSSTPGQRTEQYFGPGTRLTVT.

This chain uses TRBV2 with TRBJ2-3; no clear D. Trimming took 9 bases from V and 0 from J, leaving 7 bases between them. Germline values: CDR1 SNHLY, CDR2 FYNNEI. The CDR3 has 12 amino acids. In DNA, the CDR3 is TGTGCCAGTCAACAGAGCACAGATACGCAGTATTTT. Translated: CASQQSTDTQYF.

The J gene is TRBJ2-3, the V gene TRBV25-1; D remains ambiguous. Trimming shortened V by 1 base and J by 9 bases, and 23 bases separated the two germline ends. CDR1 is MGHDK, CDR2 SYGVNS, per germline. The CDR3 covers 17 residues. CDR3 region: CASSEWTQLQSIPTQYF. Here the CDR3 DNA reads TGTGCCAGCAGTGAATGGACCCAGCTCCAAAGCATACCGACGCAGTATTTT.

Only a few counts were recorded for this clone. This rearrangement joins TRBV2 to TRBJ1-1; D remains ambiguous. The CDR3 length is 14 residues. V was clipped by 4 bases and J by 4 bases, with 13 bases between them. Germline values: CDR1 SNHLY, CDR2 FYNNEI. CDR3 sequence reads: CASSVEGLGTEAFF. The DNA of the CDR3 is TGTGCCAGCAGTGTAGAGGGTTTGGGCACTGAAGCTTTCTTT. The full variable domain, rest sourced from reference TRBV2 and TRBJ1-1, is EPEVTQTPSHQVTQMGQEVILRCVPISNHLYFYWYRQILGQKVEFLVSFYNNEISEKSEIFDDQFSVERPDGSNFTLKIRSTKLEDSAMYFCASSVEGLGTEAFFGQGTRLTVV.

The genes are TRBV18 and TRBJ2-3; weak D call: TRBD1 (6 bases). V was cut by 3 bases and J by 0 bases, with 25 bases left in between. Germline assignment: CDR1 KGHSH and CDR2 LQKENI. The CDR3 sequence is 20 residues long. The CDR3 is CASSPFITGSTEISTDTQYF. CDR3 bases: TGTGCCAGCTCACCTTTTATTACAGGGTCGACGGAAATCAGCACAGATACGCAGTATTTT.

This clone occurred a few times. CDR3 amino acids: CASSYSMGTIYF. CDR3 sequence (DNA): TGTGCCAGCAGTTACTCGATGGGCACCATATATTTT. The genes are TRBV6-6 and TRBJ1-3; no clear D gene. V was pared by 0 bases and J by 9 bases, with 6 bases between. The germline gives CDR1 MNHNY, CDR2 SVGAGI (reference sequence). There are 12 residues in the CDR3.

The chain employs TRBV4-1 and TRBJ2-7; no reliable D call. The V gene lost 5 bases and the J gene lost 1 base, with 18 bases spanning the gap. Germline CDR1 reads MGHRA; CDR2 reads YSYEKL. This CDR3 contains 16 residues. In DNA form, the CDR3 reads TGCGCCAGCAGCTCTCAAATGGTGGAAGGGTCCTACGAGCAGTACTTC. The encoded protein is CASSSQMVEGSYEQYF.

The rearrangement joins TRBV29-1 to TRBJ2-1; possibly TRBD2 for D (5 bases). From germline, CDR1 is SQVTM and CDR2 ANQGSEA. V lost 4 bases and J lost 0, with 10 bases in between. This CDR3 region has 14 residues. In DNA, the CDR3 is TGCAGCGTTGCGGGGTACTACTCCTACAATGAGCAGTTCTTC. It specifies CSVAGYYSYNEQFF.

The chain combines TRBV28 with TRBJ2-7; TRBD2 matches at 10 bases. Germline V lookup: CDR1 MDHEN, CDR2 SYDVKM. J lost 6 bases, V lost 3 bases, and 8 bases had no gene match. The CDR3 loop spans 15 amino acids. The CDR3 DNA follows: TGTGCCAGCAGTTTGCAGGCTAGCGGGAGAGGCGAGCAGTACTTC. Its translation: CASSLQASGRGEQYF.